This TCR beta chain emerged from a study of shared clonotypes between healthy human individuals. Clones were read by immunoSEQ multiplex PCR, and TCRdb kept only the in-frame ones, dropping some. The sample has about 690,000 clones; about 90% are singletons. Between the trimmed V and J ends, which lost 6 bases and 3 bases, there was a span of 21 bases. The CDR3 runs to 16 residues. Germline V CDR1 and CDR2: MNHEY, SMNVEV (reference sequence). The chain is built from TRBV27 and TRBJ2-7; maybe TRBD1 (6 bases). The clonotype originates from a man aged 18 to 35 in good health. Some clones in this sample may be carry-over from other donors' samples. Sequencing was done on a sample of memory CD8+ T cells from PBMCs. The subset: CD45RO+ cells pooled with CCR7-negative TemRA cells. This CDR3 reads CASRIQGVGAYYEQYF. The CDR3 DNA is TGTGCCAGCAGAATACAGGGCGTAGGAGCATACTACGAGCAGTACTTC.